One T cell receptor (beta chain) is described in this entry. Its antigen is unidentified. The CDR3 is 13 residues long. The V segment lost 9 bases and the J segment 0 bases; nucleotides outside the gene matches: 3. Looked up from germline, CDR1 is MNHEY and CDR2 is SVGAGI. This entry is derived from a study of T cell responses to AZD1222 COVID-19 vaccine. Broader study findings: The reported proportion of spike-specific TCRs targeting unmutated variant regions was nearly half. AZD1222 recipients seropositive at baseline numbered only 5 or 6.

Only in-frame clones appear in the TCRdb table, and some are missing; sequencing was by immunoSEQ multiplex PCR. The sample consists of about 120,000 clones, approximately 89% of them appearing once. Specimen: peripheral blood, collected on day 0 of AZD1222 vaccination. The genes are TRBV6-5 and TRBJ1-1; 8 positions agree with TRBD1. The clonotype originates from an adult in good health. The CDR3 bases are TGTGCCAGTAACAGGGGGTTGAACACTGAAGCTTTCTTT. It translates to CASNRGLNTEAFF.